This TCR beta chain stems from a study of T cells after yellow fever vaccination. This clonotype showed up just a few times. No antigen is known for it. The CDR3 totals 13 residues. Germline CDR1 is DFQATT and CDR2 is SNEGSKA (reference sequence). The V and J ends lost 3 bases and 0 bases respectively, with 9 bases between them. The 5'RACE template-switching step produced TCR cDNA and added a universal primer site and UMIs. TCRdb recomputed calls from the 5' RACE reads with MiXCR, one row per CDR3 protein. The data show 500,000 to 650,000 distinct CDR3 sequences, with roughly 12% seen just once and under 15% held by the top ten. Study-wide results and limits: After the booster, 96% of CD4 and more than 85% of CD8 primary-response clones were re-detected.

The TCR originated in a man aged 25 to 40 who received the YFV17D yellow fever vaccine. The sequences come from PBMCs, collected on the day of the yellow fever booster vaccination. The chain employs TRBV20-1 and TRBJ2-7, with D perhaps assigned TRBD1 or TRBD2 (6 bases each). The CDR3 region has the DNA TGCAGTGCTAGCAGGGGAGGCTCCTACGAGCAGTACTTC. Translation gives CSASRGGSYEQYF.